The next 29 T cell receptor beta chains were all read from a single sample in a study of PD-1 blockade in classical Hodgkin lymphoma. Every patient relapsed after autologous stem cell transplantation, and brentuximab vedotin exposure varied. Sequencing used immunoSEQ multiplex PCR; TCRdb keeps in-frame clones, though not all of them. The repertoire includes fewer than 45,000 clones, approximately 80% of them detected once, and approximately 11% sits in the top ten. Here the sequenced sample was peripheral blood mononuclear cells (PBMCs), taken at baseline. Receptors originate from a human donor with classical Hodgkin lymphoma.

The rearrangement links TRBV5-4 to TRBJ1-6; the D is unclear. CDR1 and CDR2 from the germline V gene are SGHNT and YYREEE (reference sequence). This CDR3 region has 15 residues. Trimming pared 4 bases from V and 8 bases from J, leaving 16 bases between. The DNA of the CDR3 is TGTGCCAGCAGCGGTGGCGGGGAGTCGGATTCACCCCTCCACTTT. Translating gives CASSGGGESDSPLHF.

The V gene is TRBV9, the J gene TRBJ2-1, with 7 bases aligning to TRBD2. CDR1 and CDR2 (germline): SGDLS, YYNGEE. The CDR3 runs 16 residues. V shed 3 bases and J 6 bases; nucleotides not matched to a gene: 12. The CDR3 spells CASSEPAVGTTNEQFF. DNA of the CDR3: TGTGCCAGCAGCGAACCGGCAGTTGGGACTACCAATGAGCAGTTCTTC.

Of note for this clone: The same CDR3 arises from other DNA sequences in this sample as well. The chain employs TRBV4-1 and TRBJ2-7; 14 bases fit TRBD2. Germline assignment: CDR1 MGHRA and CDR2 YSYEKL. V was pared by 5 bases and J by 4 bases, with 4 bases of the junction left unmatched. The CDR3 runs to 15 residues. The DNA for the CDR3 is TGCGCCAGCAGCGCGGGACTAGCGGGAGTGTACGAGCAGTACTTC. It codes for CASSAGLAGVYEQYF.

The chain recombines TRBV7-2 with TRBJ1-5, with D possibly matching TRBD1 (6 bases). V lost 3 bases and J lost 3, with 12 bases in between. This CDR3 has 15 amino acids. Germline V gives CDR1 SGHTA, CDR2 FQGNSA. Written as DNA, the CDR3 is TGTGCCAGCAGCTTTACGGGGGCTACCAATCAGCCCCAGCATTTT. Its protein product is CASSFTGATNQPQHF.

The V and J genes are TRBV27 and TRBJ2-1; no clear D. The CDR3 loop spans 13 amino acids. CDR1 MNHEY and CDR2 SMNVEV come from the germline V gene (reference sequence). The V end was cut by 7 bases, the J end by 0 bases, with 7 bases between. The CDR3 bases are TGTGCCAGCACAAGCATCTCCTACAATGAGCAGTTCTTC. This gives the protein CASTSISYNEQFF.

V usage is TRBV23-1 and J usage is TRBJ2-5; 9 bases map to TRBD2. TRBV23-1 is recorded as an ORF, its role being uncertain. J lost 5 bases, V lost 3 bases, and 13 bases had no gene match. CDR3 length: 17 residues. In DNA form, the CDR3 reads TGCGCCAGCAGTCAGCACCTAGCGGGATCCAGTGGGGAGACCCAGTACTTC. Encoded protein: CASSQHLAGSSGETQYF.

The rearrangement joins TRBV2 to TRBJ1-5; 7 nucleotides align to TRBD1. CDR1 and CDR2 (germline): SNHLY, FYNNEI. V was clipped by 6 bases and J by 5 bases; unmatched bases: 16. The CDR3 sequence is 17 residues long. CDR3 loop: CASSFPPEGDRDQPQHF. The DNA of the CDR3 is TGTGCCAGCAGCTTCCCTCCCGAGGGGGACAGAGATCAGCCCCAGCATTTT.

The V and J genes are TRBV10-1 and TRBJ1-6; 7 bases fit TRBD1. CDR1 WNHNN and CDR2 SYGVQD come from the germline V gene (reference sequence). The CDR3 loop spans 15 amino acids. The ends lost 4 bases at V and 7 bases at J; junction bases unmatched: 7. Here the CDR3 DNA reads TGCGCCAGCAGTGGCGGACAGGCCGGGAATTCACCCCTCCACTTT. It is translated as CASSGGQAGNSPLHF.

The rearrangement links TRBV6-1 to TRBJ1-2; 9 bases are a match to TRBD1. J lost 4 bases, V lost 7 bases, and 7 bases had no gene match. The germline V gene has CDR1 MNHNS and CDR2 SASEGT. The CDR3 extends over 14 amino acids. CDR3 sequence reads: CASTKDRGGYGYTF. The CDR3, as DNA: TGTGCCAGCACCAAGGACAGGGGTGGCTATGGCTACACCTTC.

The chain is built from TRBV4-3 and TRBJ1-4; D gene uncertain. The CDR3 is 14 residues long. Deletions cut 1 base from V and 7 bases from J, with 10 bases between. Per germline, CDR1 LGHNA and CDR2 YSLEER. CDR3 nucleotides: TGCGCCAGCAGCCAAGTTGGAAGGGTTGAAAAACTGTTTTTT. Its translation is CASSQVGRVEKLFF.

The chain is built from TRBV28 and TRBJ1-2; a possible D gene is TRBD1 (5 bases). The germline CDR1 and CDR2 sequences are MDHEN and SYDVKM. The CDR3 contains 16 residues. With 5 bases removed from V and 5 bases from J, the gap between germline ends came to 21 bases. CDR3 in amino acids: CASSPQGDGGVYGYTF. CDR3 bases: TGTGCCAGCAGTCCCCAGGGTGACGGGGGAGTGTATGGCTACACCTTC.

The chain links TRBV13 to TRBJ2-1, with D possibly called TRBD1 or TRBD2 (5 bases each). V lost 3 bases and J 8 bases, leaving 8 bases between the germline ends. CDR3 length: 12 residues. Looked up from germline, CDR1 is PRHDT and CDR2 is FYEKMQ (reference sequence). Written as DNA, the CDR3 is TGTGCCAGCAGCTTGGGGCGGGATGAGCAGTTCTTC. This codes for CASSLGRDEQFF.

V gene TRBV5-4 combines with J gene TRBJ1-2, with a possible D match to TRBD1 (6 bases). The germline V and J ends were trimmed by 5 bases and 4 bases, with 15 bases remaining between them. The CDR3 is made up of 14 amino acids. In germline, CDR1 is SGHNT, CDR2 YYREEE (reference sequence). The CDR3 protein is CASSSRGGVYGYTF. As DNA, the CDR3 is TGTGCCAGCAGTTCTCGAGGGGGGGTCTATGGCTACACCTTC. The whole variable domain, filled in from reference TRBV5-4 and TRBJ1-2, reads ETGVTQSPTHLIKTRGQQVTLRCSSQSGHNTVSWYQQALGQGPQFIFQYYREEENGRGNFPPRFSGLQFPNYSSELNVNALELDDSALYLCASSSRGGVYGYTFGSGTRLTVV.

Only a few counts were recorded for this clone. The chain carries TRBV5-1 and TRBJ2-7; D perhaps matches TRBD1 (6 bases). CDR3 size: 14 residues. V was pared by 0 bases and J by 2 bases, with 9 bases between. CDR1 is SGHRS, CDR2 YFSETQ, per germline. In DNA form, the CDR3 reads TGCGCCAGCAGCTTGGCCTGGACAGCCTACGAGCAGTACTTC. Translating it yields CASSLAWTAYEQYF.

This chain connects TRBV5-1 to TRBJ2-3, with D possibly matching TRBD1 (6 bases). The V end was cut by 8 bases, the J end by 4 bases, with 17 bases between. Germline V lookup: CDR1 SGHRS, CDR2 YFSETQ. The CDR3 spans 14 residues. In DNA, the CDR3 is TGCGCCAGTGACCAGGGGCAGGCAGCAGATACGCAGTATTTT. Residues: CASDQGQAADTQYF.

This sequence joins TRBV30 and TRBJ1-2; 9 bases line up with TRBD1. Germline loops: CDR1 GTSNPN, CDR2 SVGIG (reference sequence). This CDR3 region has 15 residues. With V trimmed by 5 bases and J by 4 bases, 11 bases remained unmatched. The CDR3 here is CAWQPRDRAVYGYTF. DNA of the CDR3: TGTGCCTGGCAACCACGGGACAGGGCGGTCTATGGCTACACCTTC.

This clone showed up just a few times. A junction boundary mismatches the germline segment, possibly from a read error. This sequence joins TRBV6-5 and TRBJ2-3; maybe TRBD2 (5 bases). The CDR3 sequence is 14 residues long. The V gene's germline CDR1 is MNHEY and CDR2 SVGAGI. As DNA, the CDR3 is TGTGCCACCAGTGATGAGGACTCTACAGATACGCAGTATTTT. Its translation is CATSDEDSTDTQYF.

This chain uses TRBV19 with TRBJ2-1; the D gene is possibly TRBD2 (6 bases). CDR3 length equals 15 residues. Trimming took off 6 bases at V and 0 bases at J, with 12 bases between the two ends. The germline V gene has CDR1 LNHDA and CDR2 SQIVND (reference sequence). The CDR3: CASSLGLNSYNEQFF. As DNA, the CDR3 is TGTGCCAGTAGCCTGGGACTTAACTCCTACAATGAGCAGTTCTTC. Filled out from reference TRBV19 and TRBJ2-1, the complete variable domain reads DGGITQSPKYLFRKEGQNVTLSCEQNLNHDAMYWYRQDPGQGLRLIYYSQIVNDFQKGDIAEGYSVSREKKESFPLTVTSAQKNPTAFYLCASSLGLNSYNEQFFGPGTRLTVL.

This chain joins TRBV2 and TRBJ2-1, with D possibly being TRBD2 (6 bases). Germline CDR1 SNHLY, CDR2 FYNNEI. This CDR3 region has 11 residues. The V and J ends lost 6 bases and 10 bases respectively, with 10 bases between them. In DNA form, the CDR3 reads TGTGCCAGCAGCCAAGGGAGGGAGCAGTTCTTC. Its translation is CASSQGREQFF.

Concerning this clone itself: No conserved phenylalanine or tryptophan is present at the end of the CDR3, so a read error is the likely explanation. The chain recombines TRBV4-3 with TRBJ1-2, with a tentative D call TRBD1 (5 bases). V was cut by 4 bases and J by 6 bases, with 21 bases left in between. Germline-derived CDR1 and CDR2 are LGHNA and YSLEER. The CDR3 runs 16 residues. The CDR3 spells CASSRGEGRAADGYTL. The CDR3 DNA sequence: TGCGCCAGCAGCCGGGGGGAAGGACGGGCAGCGGATGGCTACACCCTC.

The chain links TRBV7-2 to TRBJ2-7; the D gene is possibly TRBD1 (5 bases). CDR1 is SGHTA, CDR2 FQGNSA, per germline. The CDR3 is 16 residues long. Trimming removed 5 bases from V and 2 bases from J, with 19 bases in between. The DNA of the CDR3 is TGTGCCAGCAGCGCGCACAGGTCTTTTTTCACCTACGAGCAGTACTTC. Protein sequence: CASSAHRSFFTYEQYF.

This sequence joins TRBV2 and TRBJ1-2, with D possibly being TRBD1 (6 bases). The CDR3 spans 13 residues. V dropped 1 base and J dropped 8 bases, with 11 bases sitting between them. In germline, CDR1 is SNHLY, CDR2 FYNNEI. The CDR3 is CASSEGQALGYTF. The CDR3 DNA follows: TGTGCCAGCAGTGAAGGACAGGCTTTAGGCTACACCTTC.

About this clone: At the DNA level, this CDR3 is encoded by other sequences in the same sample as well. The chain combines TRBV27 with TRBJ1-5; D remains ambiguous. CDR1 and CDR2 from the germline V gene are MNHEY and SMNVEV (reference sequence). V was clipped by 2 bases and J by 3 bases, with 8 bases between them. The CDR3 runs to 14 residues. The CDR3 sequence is CASSLAGSNQPQHF. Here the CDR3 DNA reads TGTGCCAGCAGTTTAGCGGGGTCCAATCAGCCCCAGCATTTT.

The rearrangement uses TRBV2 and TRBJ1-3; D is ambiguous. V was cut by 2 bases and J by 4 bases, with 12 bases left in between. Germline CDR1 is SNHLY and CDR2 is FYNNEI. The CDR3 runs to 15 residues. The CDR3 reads CASSESTSAGNTIYF. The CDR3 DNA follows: TGTGCCAGCAGTGAATCGACCTCCGCGGGAAACACCATATATTTT. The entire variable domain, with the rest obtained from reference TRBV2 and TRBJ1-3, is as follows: EPEVTQTPSHQVTQMGQEVILRCVPISNHLYFYWYRQILGQKVEFLVSFYNNEISEKSEIFDDQFSVERPDGSNFTLKIRSTKLEDSAMYFCASSESTSAGNTIYFGEGSWLTVV.

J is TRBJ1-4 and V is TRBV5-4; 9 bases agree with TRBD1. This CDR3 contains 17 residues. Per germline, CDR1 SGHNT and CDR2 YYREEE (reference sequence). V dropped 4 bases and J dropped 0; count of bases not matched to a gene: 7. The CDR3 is CASSVDRGEATNEKLFF. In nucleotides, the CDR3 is TGTGCCAGCAGCGTGGACAGGGGAGAGGCAACTAATGAAAAACTGTTTTTT.

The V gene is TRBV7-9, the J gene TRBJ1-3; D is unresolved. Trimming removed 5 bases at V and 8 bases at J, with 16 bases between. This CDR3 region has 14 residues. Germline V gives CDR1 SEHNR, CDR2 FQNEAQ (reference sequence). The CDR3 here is CASSPRSQLDTIYF. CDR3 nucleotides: TGTGCCAGCAGCCCAAGATCGCAGTTGGACACCATATATTTT.

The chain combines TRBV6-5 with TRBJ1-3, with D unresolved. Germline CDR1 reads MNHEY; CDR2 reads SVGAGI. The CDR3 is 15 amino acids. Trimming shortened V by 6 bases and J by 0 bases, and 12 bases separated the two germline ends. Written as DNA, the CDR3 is TGTGCCAGCAGCCTATCACATAGCTCTGGAAACACCATATATTTT. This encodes CASSLSHSSGNTIYF.

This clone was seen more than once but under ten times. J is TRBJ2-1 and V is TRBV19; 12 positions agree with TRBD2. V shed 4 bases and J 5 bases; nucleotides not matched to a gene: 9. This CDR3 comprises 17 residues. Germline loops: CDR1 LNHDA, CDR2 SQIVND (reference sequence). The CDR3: CASSKTSGSLRDNEQFF. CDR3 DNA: TGTGCCAGTAGTAAGACTAGCGGGAGCCTACGGGACAATGAGCAGTTCTTC. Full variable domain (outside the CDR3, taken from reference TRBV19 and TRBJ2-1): DGGITQSPKYLFRKEGQNVTLSCEQNLNHDAMYWYRQDPGQGLRLIYYSQIVNDFQKGDIAEGYSVSREKKESFPLTVTSAQKNPTAFYLCASSKTSGSLRDNEQFFGPGTRLTVL.

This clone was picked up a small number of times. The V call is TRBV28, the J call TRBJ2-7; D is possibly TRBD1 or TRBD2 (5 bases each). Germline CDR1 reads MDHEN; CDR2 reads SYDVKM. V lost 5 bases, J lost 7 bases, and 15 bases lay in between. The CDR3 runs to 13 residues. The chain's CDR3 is CASSTGAYGEQYF. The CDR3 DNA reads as TGTGCCAGCAGTACCGGGGCCTATGGTGAGCAGTACTTC.